This TCR beta chain comes out of a study of blood T cell repertoires in COVID-19. Study context: Italy, Spain and the United States were the sources of the convalescent and acute COVID-19 samples. Sources were T cells, B-cell-depleted T cells, or PBMCs; the material itself was cDNA or gDNA.

Germline values: CDR1 SGHAT, CDR2 FQNNGV. The CDR3 runs to 16 residues. J gave up 6 bases and V 5 bases, and 9 bases lay outside the gene matches. Authors' processing steps: From reference gene primer amplification, estimates of nucleated cell counts were derived. Profiling relied on immunoSEQ multiplex PCR, and the TCRdb table lists in-frame clones only, not all of them. Clonal size and the V and J genes are those of that table, whereas D and trimming came from the DNA. The sample contains tens of thousands of clones, about 82% of which appear only once. What was sequenced was peripheral blood. This chain connects TRBV11-2 to TRBJ2-2; TRBD2 aligns across 10 bases. The clonotype was recovered from a human donor in a cohort sampled during active COVID-19. The CDR3 bases are TGTGCCAGCAGCGTTCTTGAGCGGGGGGGCCCCGGGGAGCTGTTTTTT. This gives the protein CASSVLERGGPGELFF.